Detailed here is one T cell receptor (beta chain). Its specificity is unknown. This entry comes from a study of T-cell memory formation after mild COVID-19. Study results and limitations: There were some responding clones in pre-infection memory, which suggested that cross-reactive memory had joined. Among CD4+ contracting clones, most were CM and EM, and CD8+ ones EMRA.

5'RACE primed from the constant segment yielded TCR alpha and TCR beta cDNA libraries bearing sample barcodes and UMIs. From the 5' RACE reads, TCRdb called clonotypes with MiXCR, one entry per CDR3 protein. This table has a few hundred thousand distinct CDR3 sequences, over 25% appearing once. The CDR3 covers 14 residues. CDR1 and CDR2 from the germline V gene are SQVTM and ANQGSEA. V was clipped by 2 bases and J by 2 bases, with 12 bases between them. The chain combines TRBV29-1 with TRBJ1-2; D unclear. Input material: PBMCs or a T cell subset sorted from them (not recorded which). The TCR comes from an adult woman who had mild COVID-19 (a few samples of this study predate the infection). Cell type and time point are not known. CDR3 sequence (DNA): TGCAGCGTTGAACCGCGGATAGGCAACTATGGCTACACCTTC. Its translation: CSVEPRIGNYGYTF.